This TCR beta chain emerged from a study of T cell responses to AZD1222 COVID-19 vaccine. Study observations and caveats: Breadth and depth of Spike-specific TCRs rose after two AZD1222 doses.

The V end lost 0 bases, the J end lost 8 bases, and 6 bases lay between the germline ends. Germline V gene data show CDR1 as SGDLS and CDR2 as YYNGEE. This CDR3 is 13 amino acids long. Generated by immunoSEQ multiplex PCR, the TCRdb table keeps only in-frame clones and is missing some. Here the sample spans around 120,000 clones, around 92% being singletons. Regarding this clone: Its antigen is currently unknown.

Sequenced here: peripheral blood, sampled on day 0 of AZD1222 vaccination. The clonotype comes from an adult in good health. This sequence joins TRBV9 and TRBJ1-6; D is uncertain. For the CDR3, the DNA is TGTGCCAGCAGCGTAGCTGTGGATTCACCCCTCCACTTT. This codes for CASSVAVDSPLHF.